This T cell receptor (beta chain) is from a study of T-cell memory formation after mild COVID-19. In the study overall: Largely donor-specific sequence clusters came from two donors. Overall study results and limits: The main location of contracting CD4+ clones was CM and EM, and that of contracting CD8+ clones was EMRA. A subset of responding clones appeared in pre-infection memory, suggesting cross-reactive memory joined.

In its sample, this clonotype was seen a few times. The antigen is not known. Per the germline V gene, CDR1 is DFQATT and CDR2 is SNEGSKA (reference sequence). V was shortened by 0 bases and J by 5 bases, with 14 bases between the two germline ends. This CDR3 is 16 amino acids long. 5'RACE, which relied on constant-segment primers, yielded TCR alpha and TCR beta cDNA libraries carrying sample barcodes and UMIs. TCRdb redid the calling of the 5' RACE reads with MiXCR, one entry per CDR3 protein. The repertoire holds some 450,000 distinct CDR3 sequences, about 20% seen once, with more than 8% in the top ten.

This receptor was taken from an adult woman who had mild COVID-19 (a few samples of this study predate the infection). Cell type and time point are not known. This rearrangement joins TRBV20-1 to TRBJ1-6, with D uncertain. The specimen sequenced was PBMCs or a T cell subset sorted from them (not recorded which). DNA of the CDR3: TGCAGTGCTAGAGATCTGAGGGAAGGCGATAATTCACCCCTCCACTTT. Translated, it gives CSARDLREGDNSPLHF.